This T cell receptor (beta chain) was sequenced in a study of blood T cell repertoires in COVID-19. Clones were read by immunoSEQ multiplex PCR, and TCRdb kept only the in-frame ones, dropping some. The table lists about 42,000 clones, 70% to 90% of them singletons. The J segment lost 10 bases and the V segment lost 6 bases, leaving 14 bases of the junction unmatched. The CDR3 length is 14 residues. Germline V gene sequence: CDR1 MNHEY, CDR2 SVGAGI. The source material was peripheral blood. The clonotype originates from a man between 70 and 80 years old with acute or convalescent COVID-19. The chain is built from TRBV6-5 and TRBJ1-1, with TRBD1 identical over 7 bases. CDR3 DNA sequence: TGTGCCAGCAGCACTCGACAGGGTTCGAGAAGAGCTTTCTTT. Translation gives CASSTRQGSRRAFF.